This T cell receptor (beta chain) stems from a study of blood T cell repertoires in COVID-19. Study as a whole: Sites in the United States, Italy and Spain provided acute and convalescent COVID-19 samples. T cells, B-cell-depleted T cells, or PBMCs supplied cDNA or gDNA.

The CDR3 is 14 residues long. Trimming shortened V by 3 bases and J by 0 bases, and 12 bases separated the two germline ends. Germline V gives CDR1 SQVTM, CDR2 ANQGSEA. In the original workflow: Reference gene primer amplification in the assay estimated nucleated cell counts. Data came from immunoSEQ multiplex PCR; TCRdb stores just in-frame clones and leaves some out. The V and J calls and the clone size are those of that table, but D and trimming were determined from the DNA. The sample lists 85,000 to 130,000 clones; around nine tenths were seen once. The sample taken for sequencing was peripheral blood. The V gene is TRBV29-1, the J gene TRBJ2-7, with a possible D match to TRBD2 (7 bases). The sequence derives from a human donor in a cohort sampled during active COVID-19. The CDR3, as DNA: TGCAGCGTTGAGGCGGGGGCTGACTCCTACGAGCAGTACTTC. Its protein is CSVEAGADSYEQYF.